The clone carrying this T cell receptor beta chain has at least ten counts. Its antigen is not known. Unique molecular identifiers were incorporated into the prepared TCRbeta library. TCRdb processed the PCR reads anew with MiXCR; each CDR3 protein has one entry. The sample contains more than 400,000 distinct CDR3 sequences, 10% to 12% of which appear only once. The data were taken from a study of T-cell reconstitution after alpha-beta-depleted transplantation in children. Findings and caveats of the study: Some patients owed their high day-60 TCRbeta diversity to surviving recipient T cells and thymic progenitors.

Sequences were derived from PBMCs, mostly from graft donor cells, sampled 180 days after TCRalphabeta/CD19-depleted stem cell transplant. This TCR derives from a female patient aged 2-10 years who had a stem cell transplant for aplastic anemia, so the T cells may come from the graft donor.

CDR3 region: CASSLGSRRALPSNEQFF. The CDR3 DNA is TGTGCCAGCAGCTTAGGGTCCCGGCGGGCCTTGCCCTCCAATGAGCAGTTCTTC. The chain is built from TRBV11-2 and TRBJ2-1; maybe TRBD2 (5 bases). The CDR3 spans 18 residues. Germline CDR1 reads SGHAT; CDR2 reads FQNNGV. Trimming cost V 1 base and J 6 bases, with 22 bases left between them.